Here is one TCR beta chain with its context. The specificity of this receptor is unknown. Compared with germline, one end of the junction differs, possibly owing to a read error. This sample was included in a study of glioma-infiltrating T cells (dated by TCRdb to 2016 to 2018). About the study as a whole: TCR alpha- and beta-chain repertoires were sequenced from glioma tissue, non-neoplastic brain tissue and matched peripheral blood mononuclear cells. Each tissue-infiltrating repertoire was compared with the same patient's peripheral blood repertoire to measure divergence between tissue and blood T-cell populations. Three low-grade glioma patients, under ten primary glioblastoma patients and three non-glioma patients contributing non-neoplastic brain tissue were included in the paired cohort.

On the study overall, not on this receptor specifically: Small numbers underpinned the group comparisons: roughly 8 glioblastoma patients, three low-grade glioma patients and three non-neoplastic patients. Only a very small number of CDR3 sequences turned up in both tissue and blood, a result put down to high CDR3 diversity combined with limited sampling. VJ-independent divergence between tissue and blood was below expectation in non-neoplastic patients but above expectation in all gliomas, especially low-grade gliomas.

TCR alpha and beta CDR3 regions were amplified with the iRepertoire nested amplicon-rescue multiplex PCR (arm-PCR) platform from RNA. For one-step reverse transcription and amplification, about 100-450 ng of tissue mRNA or PBMC total RNA was used as input. After bead purification, a secondary multiplex PCR added Illumina adapters, and libraries were gel-purified between 200 and 400 bp. The libraries contained internal 6-nucleotide barcodes that were used for demultiplexing. Sequencing of the libraries was done on an Illumina MiSeq using 2x220 or 2x250 nucleotide paired-end reads. The published analysis was carried out like this. Paired reads were merged using FLASH 1.2.11 and were aligned to the GRCh37 human genome using BWA-MEM, after which TRA and TRB reads were extracted. V and J assignment used an IMGT-derived reference of cassette sequences and CDR3 motifs that included pseudogenes. Reads were translated in three frames, and productive CDR3s were defined by a C…FGXG motif without stop codons. Clonotypes were defined as unique combinations of V-J cassette pair and CDR3 amino acid sequence. Reads were filtered by Hamming distance, thresholded by each sample's sequence error rate in mapped regions. The public reads were quality trimmed at Q25 with fastp and then assembled into clones with MiXCR by TCRdb, keeping productive beta chains. Under each unique CDR3 protein, matching rows form one entry showing the most common genes and DNA. Here the V and J calls rest on TCRdb's processing, not on the authors' analysis. The sample data list roughly 100,000 distinct CDR3 sequences, and around 42% of these were observed just once. Of the sample, around two fifths falls within the top ten clones.

The CDR3 numbers 12 residues from cysteine through phenylalanine. Kept here is only the CDR3 DNA, which spans 36 bases and is read in frame from base 1. According to the germline V gene (reference sequence), CDR1 reads DFQATT and CDR2 reads SNEGSKA. The receptor's source is a human donor with low-grade glioma or glioblastoma, undergoing nonglioma brain surgery, or in good health (not recorded which). The sequence joins TRBV20-1 to TRBJ1-2, with TRBD1 matching 10 junction bases. The specimen sequenced was glioma tissue, nonneoplastic brain tissue, or PBMCs (not recorded which). The CDR3 sequence is CSHGQGDYGYTF. At the DNA level, the sequence is TGCAGTCATGGACAGGGGGACTATGGCTACACATTC.